These 20 T cell receptor beta chains share one sample of origin, sequenced in a study of cytomegalovirus exposure and HLA in healthy donors. PCR involved 60 Vbeta and 13 Jbeta primers. TCRdb's table, derived via immunoSEQ multiplex PCR, lists solely in-frame clones and lacks some. The sample includes around 190,000 clones, over 75% of them seen just once. The material sequenced was PBMCs. The receptors were gathered from a woman in her forties or fifties in good health and CMV-seronegative.

CDR3 sequence: CATMQGVQYEQYF. The CDR3 coding sequence is TGTGCCACCATGCAGGGGGTCCAGTACGAGCAGTACTTC. This chain connects TRBV28 to TRBJ2-7; 7 bases are shared with TRBD1. The germline CDR1 and CDR2 sequences are MDHEN and SYDVKM. Losses at the gene ends were 10 bases for V and 4 bases for J; bases not matched to a gene: 10. The CDR3 sequence is 13 residues long.

The V gene is TRBV27, the J gene TRBJ1-1; 8 positions agree with TRBD1. CDR3 length: 14 amino acids. Germline lookup yields CDR1 MNHEY and CDR2 SMNVEV (reference sequence). V lost 4 bases and J lost 5; bases outside the gene matches: 6. CDR3 residues: CASSSDRGRTEAFF. CDR3 coding DNA: TGTGCCAGCAGTTCTGACAGGGGAAGGACTGAAGCTTTCTTT.

V is TRBV6-6 and J is TRBJ2-5; D not certain. Trimming removed 7 bases from V and 5 bases from J, with 14 bases in between. Germline assignment: CDR1 MNHNY and CDR2 SVGAGI (reference sequence). The CDR3 length is 13 residues. CDR3 amino acids: CASTQLRIETQYF. The CDR3, as DNA: TGTGCCAGCACTCAACTTCGCATCGAGACCCAGTACTTC.

The chain has TRBV20-1 and TRBJ2-1; D not certain. This CDR3 has 11 amino acids. Germline V gene sequence: CDR1 DFQATT, CDR2 SNEGSKA (reference sequence). V was clipped by 3 bases and J by 12 bases, with 12 bases between them. CDR3 in amino acids: CSASSSYGQFF. DNA of the CDR3: TGCAGTGCTAGCTCATCTTACGGGCAGTTCTTC.

The V call is TRBV4-1, the J call TRBJ2-1; TRBD1 aligns across 8 bases. Per germline, CDR1 MGHRA and CDR2 YSYEKL. The CDR3 contains 15 residues. V was clipped by 0 bases and J by 2 bases; unmatched bases: 0. The CDR3 protein is CASSQETGAYNEQFF. CDR3 sequence (DNA): TGCGCCAGCAGCCAAGAGACAGGGGCCTACAATGAGCAGTTCTTC.

This clone was detected a few times. V is TRBV7-9 and J is TRBJ1-2; TRBD1 is a possible D gene (5 bases). In germline, CDR1 is SEHNR, CDR2 FQNEAQ (reference sequence). The CDR3 has 13 amino acids. Trimming stripped 1 base from V and 5 bases from J, with 8 bases between. The CDR3 reads CASSLDRWYGYTF. The CDR3 coding sequence is TGTGCCAGCAGCTTAGACAGGTGGTATGGCTACACCTTC. The full variable domain, with the rest looked up from reference TRBV7-9 and TRBJ1-2, is DTGVSQNPRHKITKRGQNVTFRCDPISEHNRLYWYRQTLGQGPEFLTYFQNEAQLEKSRLLSDRFSAERPKGSFSTLEIQRTEQGDSAMYLCASSLDRWYGYTFGSGTRLTVV.

The V and J genes are TRBV11-3 and TRBJ2-7; 7 bases agree with TRBD1. J was trimmed by 0 bases and V by 5 bases; bases with no gene match: 7. The CDR3 totals 15 residues. CDR1 and CDR2 from the germline V gene are SGHNT and YENEEA. CDR3 amino acids: CASSQGQASSYEQYF. For the CDR3, the DNA is TGTGCCAGCAGCCAAGGACAGGCGAGCTCCTACGAGCAGTACTTC.

This chain uses TRBV5-6 with TRBJ2-5; perhaps TRBD2 as D (6 bases). The DNA end lines up better with TRBJ2-7; the J call may be wrong. This CDR3 spans 15 amino acids. Germline CDR1 and CDR2: SGHDT and YYEEEE. CDR3 residues: CASSELGRPSYEQYF. The DNA of the CDR3 is TGTGCCAGCAGCGAACTCGGGAGACCTTCCTACGAGCAGTACTTC.

This chain joins TRBV6-5 and TRBJ1-3; D is ambiguous. V was clipped by 0 bases and J by 4 bases, with 7 bases between them. This CDR3 is 14 amino acids long. Germline V gene data show CDR1 as MNHEY and CDR2 as SVGAGI. For the CDR3, the DNA is TGTGCCAGCAGTTACTCGAGGGTAGGAAACACCATATATTTT. This gives the protein CASSYSRVGNTIYF.

The gene calls are TRBV9 and TRBJ2-7, with D unclear. The CDR3 contains 13 residues. CDR1 and CDR2 from the germline V gene are SGDLS and YYNGEE. Trimming removed 0 bases at V and 6 bases at J, with 10 bases between. CDR3 amino acids: CASSVEQSSEQYF. Here the CDR3 DNA reads TGTGCCAGCAGCGTAGAACAGTCCAGCGAGCAGTACTTC.

The rearrangement joins TRBV5-8 to TRBJ2-7; D possibly corresponds to TRBD1 (6 bases). Between the trimmed V and J ends, which lost 5 bases and 3 bases, there was a span of 18 bases. Germline CDR1 and CDR2: SGHTS and YDEGEE. CDR3 length: 15 amino acids. CDR3 in DNA: TGTGCCAGCAGTCCGCCCCGGGACATTATCTACGAGCAGTACTTC. It yields the protein CASSPPRDIIYEQYF.

This clone occurred once. The DNA is left out, because the CDR3 cannot be placed on it with certainty; the CDR3 is given as TCRdb lists it. V gene TRBV27 combines with J gene TRBJ2-3; no check of the table's D call, TRBD2, against the DNA was made. Germline V gene lookup returns CDR1 MNHEY and CDR2 SMNVEV (reference sequence). 13 amino acids form the CDR3, both terminal residues included. The CDR3 region is CASSFASGARGYF.

V usage is TRBV5-1 and J usage is TRBJ2-7; 10 bases agree with TRBD2. V lost 0 bases, J lost 2 bases, and 5 bases stayed unmatched. From germline, CDR1 is SGHRS and CDR2 YFSETQ. The CDR3 runs 16 residues. The CDR3 reads CASSLGLAGATYEQYF. The CDR3 nucleotides read TGCGCCAGCAGCTTGGGACTAGCGGGTGCAACCTACGAGCAGTACTTC.

The chain carries TRBV7-2 and TRBJ2-5; 7 bases line up with TRBD2. The CDR3 runs to 14 residues. With V trimmed by 6 bases and J by 2 bases, 6 bases remained unmatched. Germline V gives CDR1 SGHTA, CDR2 FQGNSA. CDR3 in amino acids: CASREGGDQETQYF. In nucleotides, the CDR3 is TGTGCCAGCAGAGAGGGAGGGGATCAAGAGACCCAGTACTTC.

The chain uses TRBV19 and TRBJ1-1; the match to TRBD1 covers 9 bases. V shed 7 bases and J 6 bases; nucleotides not matched to a gene: 9. The length of the CDR3 is 14 residues. CDR1 is LNHDA, CDR2 SQIVND, per germline (reference sequence). CDR3 sequence: CASKDRGASPEAFF. CDR3 nucleotides: TGTGCCAGTAAGGACAGGGGCGCGTCTCCTGAAGCTTTCTTT. Variable domain in full (rest from reference TRBV19 and TRBJ1-1): DGGITQSPKYLFRKEGQNVTLSCEQNLNHDAMYWYRQDPGQGLRLIYYSQIVNDFQKGDIAEGYSVSREKKESFPLTVTSAQKNPTAFYLCASKDRGASPEAFFGQGTRLTVV.

The chain has TRBV28 and TRBJ1-5; D is ambiguous. Per the germline V gene, CDR1 is MDHEN and CDR2 is SYDVKM. Trimming took 2 bases from V and 0 from J, leaving 11 bases between them. The CDR3 covers 16 residues. The CDR3, as DNA: TGTGCCAGCAGTTTACTACGCGGCAGTAGCAATCAGCCCCAGCATTTT. This encodes CASSLLRGSSNQPQHF.

This chain joins TRBV27 and TRBJ2-3; D remains ambiguous. Trimming left V 3 bases short and J 0 bases short, with 7 bases between. This CDR3 has 14 amino acids. Germline V gene lookup returns CDR1 MNHEY and CDR2 SMNVEV (reference sequence). The chain's CDR3 is CASSFRYSTDTQYF. The CDR3 nucleotides read TGTGCCAGCAGTTTCCGGTACAGCACAGATACGCAGTATTTT.

As for this clone: The sample carries other DNA sequences with the same CDR3. The V gene is TRBV6-5, the J gene TRBJ2-2; no clear D. V lost 0 bases and J lost 3, with 5 bases in between. CDR3 length: 14 residues. From germline, CDR1 is MNHEY and CDR2 SVGAGI. The CDR3 nucleotides are TGTGCCAGCAGTTACTCGCGAGACACCGGGGAGCTGTTTTTT. This codes for CASSYSRDTGELFF.

In this sample, this clone turned up a few times. The chain combines TRBV6-5 with TRBJ2-5, with D perhaps matching TRBD2 (5 bases). This CDR3 spans 13 amino acids. The germline gives CDR1 MNHEY, CDR2 SVGAGI. V was trimmed by 1 base and J by 2 bases, leaving 5 bases between them. The CDR3 region has the DNA TGTGCCAGCAGTTACTGGGAGCAAGAGACCCAGTACTTC. As protein: CASSYWEQETQYF.

This chain uses TRBV9 with TRBJ2-5, with D tentatively TRBD2 (5 bases). The CDR3 is made up of 14 amino acids. CDR1 SGDLS and CDR2 YYNGEE come from the germline V gene. The V gene lost 3 bases and the J gene lost 3 bases, with 12 bases spanning the gap. CDR3 nucleotides: TGTGCCAGCAGCGCCCGAGGACTGAAAGAGACCCAGTACTTC. Its protein is CASSARGLKETQYF.